Shown below are 27 T cell receptor beta chains from a single sample sequenced in a study of Ad26.COV2.S vaccination and SARS-CoV-2 variants. Only in-frame clones appear in the TCRdb table, and some are missing; sequencing was by immunoSEQ multiplex PCR. This sample has about 400,000 clones, with about 92% found just once. Treatment here: some 20 received Ad26.COV2.S at low or high dose, single or two shots; about 5 received placebo; per-sample allocation not given. Vaccine and placebo recipients were sampled on day 63 after the first injection. Sequenced here: peripheral blood, sampled in a trial of Ad26.COV2.S vaccine versus placebo. The origin of the receptors is a person aged 18-60 years who received the Ad26.COV2.S COVID-19 vaccine or a placebo.

The rearrangement joins TRBV30 to TRBJ2-6, with D hard to call. Germline assignment: CDR1 GTSNPN and CDR2 SVGIG (reference sequence). Trimming took 4 bases from V and 2 from J, leaving 6 bases between them. The CDR3 spans 13 residues. In DNA form, the CDR3 reads TGTGCCTGGACTAGGGCTGGGGCCAACGTCCTGACTTTC. This codes for CAWTRAGANVLTF.

The genes are TRBV27 and TRBJ2-4; D possibly uses TRBD1 or TRBD2 (5 bases each). V lost 2 bases and J 1 base, leaving 9 bases between the germline ends. Germline V gives CDR1 MNHEY, CDR2 SMNVEV (reference sequence). The CDR3 spans 15 residues. This CDR3 reads CASSLRGAAKNIQYF. CDR3 nucleotides: TGTGCCAGCAGTTTAAGAGGGGCGGCCAAAAACATTCAGTACTTC.

The chain uses TRBV27 and TRBJ1-6, with a tentative D call TRBD1 (6 bases). This CDR3 contains 14 residues. Trimming removed 2 bases at V and 9 bases at J, with 11 bases between. CDR1 MNHEY and CDR2 SMNVEV come from the germline V gene (reference sequence). CDR3 sequence (DNA): TGTGCCAGCAGTTTACAGGGGATGTCTTCACCCCTCCACTTT. Translating it yields CASSLQGMSSPLHF.

This clone was found once. The chain employs TRBV25-1 and TRBJ2-5, with 7 nucleotides matching TRBD2. The CDR3 covers 16 residues. Germline V CDR1 and CDR2: MGHDK, SYGVNS. V was clipped by 3 bases and J by 2 bases; unmatched bases: 9. Here the CDR3 DNA reads TGTGCCAGCAGTGAGGTAGGGCTAGCGGATCAAGAGACCCAGTACTTC. This gives the protein CASSEVGLADQETQYF.

The chain joins TRBV5-6 to TRBJ1-3; tentatively, D is TRBD1 (5 bases). V lost 7 bases and J lost 2, with 13 bases in between. Germline V gives CDR1 SGHDT, CDR2 YYEEEE. The CDR3 sequence is 14 residues long. CDR3 in DNA: TGTGCCAGCGGACGACGGGGGGCTGGAAACACCATATATTTT. Its protein product is CASGRRGAGNTIYF.

This sequence joins TRBV3-1 (or the pseudogene TRBV3-2) and TRBJ1-1, with D perhaps TRBD1 (6 bases). Trimming left V 0 bases short and J 8 bases short, with 16 bases between. There are 15 residues in the CDR3. Germline V CDR1 and CDR2: LGHDT, YNNKEL (reference sequence). This chain's CDR3 is CASSQEDRIVREAFF. The CDR3 bases are TGTGCCAGCAGCCAAGAAGACAGGATAGTCAGGGAAGCTTTCTTT.

The chain has TRBV3-1 (or the pseudogene TRBV3-2) and TRBJ2-3; 8 bases fit TRBD1. Germline V lookup: CDR1 LGHDT, CDR2 YNNKEL (reference sequence). The CDR3 length is 16 residues. V trimming: 4 bases; J trimming: 4 bases; junction bases outside the gene matches: 10. CDR3 DNA sequence: TGTGCCAGCAGCCGCGCAGCGACAGGGGTCCCAGATACGCAGTATTTT. This gives the protein CASSRAATGVPDTQYF.

This sequence joins TRBV28 and TRBJ2-2; 9 bases map to TRBD1. Per germline, CDR1 MDHEN and CDR2 SYDVKM. J was trimmed by 7 bases and V by 3 bases; bases with no gene match: 15. This CDR3 region has 18 residues. The CDR3, as DNA: TGTGCCAGCAGTTTTAGGACCCTGAACAGGGGGCGTTTCGGGGAGCTGTTTTTT. Its translation: CASSFRTLNRGRFGELFF.

J is TRBJ2-7 and V is TRBV6-5, with D perhaps being TRBD1 or TRBD2 (5 bases each). Trimming removed 0 bases at V and 1 base at J, with 10 bases between. The CDR3 spans 15 residues. Germline V gene sequence: CDR1 MNHEY, CDR2 SVGAGI. The CDR3 DNA is TGTGCCAGCAGTTACTCGAGGGGACCGTCCTACGAGCAGTACTTC. Translating it yields CASSYSRGPSYEQYF.

The chain combines TRBV6-5 with TRBJ1-1; D might be TRBD1 (5 bases). This CDR3 region has 15 residues. The V gene lost 5 bases and the J gene lost 5 bases, with 18 bases spanning the gap. Germline assignment: CDR1 MNHEY and CDR2 SVGAGI. The CDR3 loop is CASSTKDSKGTEAFF. For the CDR3, the DNA is TGTGCCAGCAGTACCAAAGACAGCAAGGGGACTGAAGCTTTCTTT.

The V call is TRBV5-1, the J call TRBJ2-3; 9 nucleotides align to TRBD2. Germline CDR1 is SGHRS and CDR2 is YFSETQ. Trimming at V came to 1 base and at J to 4 bases, leaving 4 bases not matched to a gene. The CDR3 runs 15 residues. The CDR3 here is CASSLLGLAADTQYF. For the CDR3, the DNA is TGCGCCAGCAGCTTGTTGGGACTAGCTGCAGATACGCAGTATTTT.

V usage is TRBV5-1 and J usage is TRBJ2-5; 7 bases agree with TRBD1. J gave up 5 bases and V 3 bases, and 7 bases lay outside the gene matches. This CDR3 contains 14 residues. Germline V lookup: CDR1 SGHRS, CDR2 YFSETQ. CDR3 nucleotide sequence: TGCGCCAGCAGCTCTCCGGGACAGAGGGAGACCCAGTACTTC. It encodes CASSSPGQRETQYF.

This rearrangement joins TRBV6-5 to TRBJ2-1, with 8 bases matching TRBD2. Per the germline V gene, CDR1 is MNHEY and CDR2 is SVGAGI. The CDR3 spans 14 residues. CDR3 nucleotides: TGTGCGACCGGGGCGGGGGGCCAGAGAAATGAGCAGTTCTTC. Translating gives CATGAGGQRNEQFF.

The CDR3 DNA is TGTGCCAGCAGCTTAGGGCAGGGCTATCAGCCCCAGCATTTT. Its protein is CASSLGQGYQPQHF. The chain has TRBV5-8 and TRBJ1-5; tentative D call: TRBD1 (5 bases). Germline V gene sequence: CDR1 SGHTS, CDR2 YDEGEE. The ends were cut back, 2 bases at V and 5 bases at J, with 11 bases in the middle. The CDR3 contains 14 residues.

This rearrangement joins TRBV28 to TRBJ1-2, with a possible D match to TRBD1 (5 bases). CDR1 and CDR2 (germline): MDHEN, SYDVKM. V was trimmed by 6 bases and J by 2 bases, leaving 13 bases between them. This CDR3 comprises 14 residues. The CDR3 region is CASRIQEGNYGYTF. The CDR3 DNA reads TGTGCCAGCAGGATACAGGAGGGGAACTATGGCTACACCTTC.

The chain has TRBV4-3 and TRBJ1-2, with D uncertain. Trimming stripped 0 bases from V and 4 bases from J, with 9 bases between. Germline CDR1 is LGHNA and CDR2 is YSLEER. The CDR3 is 14 residues long. CDR3 amino acids: CASSQDRGVYGYTF. In nucleotides, the CDR3 is TGCGCCAGCAGCCAAGATCGGGGAGTCTATGGCTACACCTTC.

The V and J genes are TRBV2 and TRBJ1-2, with TRBD1 identical over 9 bases. The trim removed 2 bases at V and 6 bases at J, leaving 4 bases unmatched. The germline V gene has CDR1 SNHLY and CDR2 FYNNEI. CDR3 size: 14 residues. In DNA form, the CDR3 reads TGTGCCAGCAGTGAAACGGGACAGGGAAATGGCTACACCTTC. It is translated as CASSETGQGNGYTF.

This chain links TRBV7-2 with TRBJ2-7, with TRBD2 identical over 11 bases. The CDR3 contains 18 residues. Germline V CDR1 and CDR2: SGHTA, FQGNSA. J lost 10 bases, V lost 1 base, and 18 bases had no gene match. CDR3 DNA sequence: TGTGCCAGCAGCTTAGAACTAGCGGGGGCTTCGCTGGCTACGGAACAGTACTTC. Translating gives CASSLELAGASLATEQYF.

This chain links TRBV9 with TRBJ2-7, with 8 bases lining up with TRBD1. Germline trimming cut 3 bases from V and 3 bases from J; bases unmatched to any gene: 2. Germline V lookup: CDR1 SGDLS, CDR2 YYNGEE. The CDR3 spans 13 residues. The CDR3 sequence: CASSEQGDYEQYF. CDR3 sequence (DNA): TGTGCCAGCAGCGAACAGGGGGACTACGAGCAGTACTTC.

The V and J genes are TRBV7-2 and TRBJ1-1; the D gene is possibly TRBD1 (5 bases). Trimming removed 0 bases at V and 11 bases at J, with 16 bases between. The CDR3 contains 14 residues. The germline gives CDR1 SGHTA, CDR2 FQGNSA. CDR3 in amino acids: CASSLAGPRGGAFF. CDR3 DNA: TGTGCCAGCAGCTTAGCGGGCCCAAGGGGAGGGGCTTTCTTT. Looking up the rest from reference TRBV7-2 and TRBJ1-1 gives the full variable domain: GAGVSQSPSNKVTEKGKDVELRCDPISGHTALYWYRQSLGQGLEFLIYFQGNSAPDKSGLPSDRFSAERTGGSVSTLTIQRTQQEDSAVYLCASSLAGPRGGAFFGQGTRLTVV.

The V call is TRBV18, the J call TRBJ2-7, with a tentative D call TRBD2 (5 bases). V was trimmed by 1 base and J by 2 bases, leaving 21 bases between them. This CDR3 is built from 18 residues. Germline V CDR1 and CDR2: KGHSH, LQKENI. The CDR3 DNA reads TGTGCCAGCTCACCACTTCTGCCTACACCGGGATTCGCCTACGAGCAGTACTTC. Translation: CASSPLLPTPGFAYEQYF.

The V call is TRBV3-1 (or the pseudogene TRBV3-2), the J call TRBJ1-5; TRBD1 is a possible D gene (5 bases). Germline values: CDR1 LGHDT, CDR2 YNNKEL (reference sequence). V was trimmed by 0 bases and J by 5 bases, leaving 14 bases between them. The CDR3 runs to 16 residues. The CDR3 DNA reads TGTGCCAGCAGCCAAGAGTGGGGCAGGAGAGATCAGCCCCAGCATTTT. Translation: CASSQEWGRRDQPQHF.

The chain combines TRBV4-1 with TRBJ1-5, with TRBD1 identical over 7 bases. This CDR3 is built from 14 residues. Germline V gene sequence: CDR1 MGHRA, CDR2 YSYEKL. J was trimmed by 6 bases and V by 0 bases; bases with no gene match: 2. The CDR3: CASSQDRGSQPQHF. The CDR3 nucleotides are TGCGCCAGCAGCCAAGACAGGGGGTCTCAGCCCCAGCATTTT.

The CDR3 spells CASSLYSGVDSPLHF. The DNA of the CDR3 is TGTGCCAGCAGTTTATATTCAGGGGTCGACTCACCCCTCCACTTT. The chain recombines TRBV28 with TRBJ1-6; D is perhaps TRBD1 (6 bases). The germline V gene has CDR1 MDHEN and CDR2 SYDVKM. The CDR3 is 15 amino acids. With 1 base removed from V and 10 bases from J, the gap between germline ends came to 14 bases.

This chain joins TRBV29-1 and TRBJ2-7; 7 nucleotides align to TRBD1. This CDR3 contains 12 residues. Germline V gene lookup returns CDR1 SQVTM and CDR2 ANQGSEA. With 4 bases clipped from V and 2 bases from J, the junction kept 2 bases outside the gene matches. CDR3 residues: CSVAGTAYEQYF. In DNA, the CDR3 is TGCAGCGTTGCCGGGACAGCCTACGAGCAGTACTTC.

The chain combines TRBV7-7 with TRBJ1-2, with TRBD1 matching over 7 bases. From germline, CDR1 is SSHAT and CDR2 FNYEAQ (reference sequence). With V trimmed by 7 bases and J by 0 bases, 14 bases remained unmatched. The CDR3 contains 17 residues. The CDR3 DNA follows: TGTGCCAGCAACCACTCGGGACAGACTCACCCTAACTATGGCTACACCTTC. Its protein product is CASNHSGQTHPNYGYTF.

This chain links TRBV19 with TRBJ2-1, with 9 bases that match TRBD2. The CDR3 has 15 amino acids. CDR1 is LNHDA and CDR2 is SQIVND in the germline V gene (reference sequence). The V segment lost 2 bases and the J segment 4 bases; nucleotides outside the gene matches: 3. Here the CDR3 reads CASSISSGGYNEQFF. As DNA, the CDR3 is TGTGCCAGTAGTATATCGAGCGGGGGGTACAATGAGCAGTTCTTC. Supplemented by reference TRBV19 and TRBJ2-1, the full variable domain reads DGGITQSPKYLFRKEGQNVTLSCEQNLNHDAMYWYRQDPGQGLRLIYYSQIVNDFQKGDIAEGYSVSREKKESFPLTVTSAQKNPTAFYLCASSISSGGYNEQFFGPGTRLTVL.